Presented here are 26 T cell receptor beta chains from one specimen sequenced in a study of shared clonotypes between healthy human individuals. Generated by immunoSEQ multiplex PCR, the TCRdb table keeps only in-frame clones and is missing some. Here the sample spans about 2.2 million clones, 90% to 95% being singletons. CD8 cells regarded as naive lacked CD45RO, were positively chosen for CCR7, and omitted terminally differentiated effector memory CD45RA+ cells. Sequencing was carried out using naive CD8+ T cells from PBMCs. Receptors were obtained from a man younger than 30 in good health. Some clones in this sample may be carry-over from other donors' samples.

Here the CDR3 DNA reads TGTGCCAGTAGCCTATGGGGGACTTCCTACGAGCAGTACTTC. It is translated as CASSLWGTSYEQYF. The gene calls are TRBV19 and TRBJ2-7, with D perhaps matching TRBD2 (6 bases). The CDR3 has 14 residues. Germline lookup yields CDR1 LNHDA and CDR2 SQIVND (reference sequence). Between the trimmed V and J ends, which lost 6 bases and 1 base, there was a span of 13 bases.

The rearrangement uses TRBV7-8 and TRBJ2-3; 8 bases match TRBD2. Germline V gene lookup returns CDR1 SGHVS and CDR2 FQNEAQ. The CDR3 runs 15 residues. The J segment lost 2 bases and the V segment lost 5 bases, leaving 6 bases of the junction unmatched. CDR3: CASSMGLELTDTQYF. The CDR3, as DNA: TGTGCCAGCAGCATGGGACTAGAACTCACAGATACGCAGTATTTT. Full variable domain (remainder filled in from reference TRBV7-8 and TRBJ2-3): GAGVSQSPRYKVAKRGQDVALRCDPISGHVSLFWYQQALGQGPEFLTYFQNEAQLDKSGLPSDRFFAERPEGSVSTLKIQRTQQEDSAVYLCASSMGLELTDTQYFGPGTRLTVL.

This sequence joins TRBV7-9 and TRBJ2-1, with D possibly TRBD1 on 6 matching bases. V was pared by 5 bases and J by 8 bases, with 13 bases between. The germline CDR1 and CDR2 sequences are SEHNR and FQNEAQ (reference sequence). This CDR3 has 13 residues. The CDR3: CASSPRGGHEQFF. DNA for the CDR3: TGTGCCAGCAGCCCCCGAGGGGGTCATGAGCAGTTCTTC.

In the case of this clone: The sample has other DNA sequences that encode this CDR3 too. This chain connects TRBV4-2 to TRBJ2-7, with 13 bases fitting TRBD2. Germline V lookup: CDR1 LGHNA, CDR2 YNFKEQ. The junction had 0 bases not matched to a gene; V was cut back by 1 base and J by 3 bases. This CDR3 comprises 15 residues. The CDR3 sequence is CASSQGLAGGYEQYF. CDR3 in DNA: TGTGCCAGCAGCCAAGGACTAGCGGGAGGCTACGAGCAGTACTTC.

J is TRBJ1-2 and V is TRBV14; TRBD1 might be the D (5 bases). The CDR3 extends over 15 amino acids. The V and J ends lost 0 bases and 5 bases respectively, with 13 bases between them. Germline values: CDR1 SGHDN, CDR2 FVKESK. The CDR3 here is CASSQEGEPIYGYTF. CDR3 sequence (DNA): TGTGCCAGCAGCCAAGAGGGGGAGCCCATATATGGCTACACCTTC. Combining the CDR3 with reference TRBV14 and TRBJ1-2 gives the whole variable domain EAGVTQFPSHSVIEKGQTVTLRCDPISGHDNLYWYRRVMGKEIKFLLHFVKESKQDESGMPNNRFLAERTGGTYSTLKVQPAELEDSGVYFCASSQEGEPIYGYTFGSGTRLTVV.

The V gene is TRBV19, the J gene TRBJ1-4; perhaps TRBD1 as D (5 bases). Germline V gene data show CDR1 as LNHDA and CDR2 as SQIVND (reference sequence). Trimming stripped 7 bases from V and 5 bases from J, with 14 bases between. The CDR3 sequence is 14 residues long. This CDR3 reads CASTVGWGNEKLFF. The CDR3, as DNA: TGTGCCAGTACCGTCGGATGGGGGAATGAAAAACTGTTTTTT.

The chain links TRBV10-2 to TRBJ2-7; 8 nucleotides line up with TRBD1. Germline V gene lookup returns CDR1 WSHSY and CDR2 SAAADI. V shed 2 bases and J 3 bases; nucleotides not matched to a gene: 3. The CDR3 is made up of 14 amino acids. CDR3 coding DNA: TGCGCCAGCAGTGAGGGACAGGGAGTCTACGAGCAGTACTTC. Its protein is CASSEGQGVYEQYF.

For the CDR3, the DNA is TGTGCCAGCAGCGTAGAAACCGGGACAGGGCGGGAGACCCAGTACTTC. Encoded protein: CASSVETGTGRETQYF. This chain joins TRBV9 and TRBJ2-5; 9 bases agree with TRBD1. The CDR3 loop spans 16 amino acids. The J segment lost 5 bases and the V segment lost 0 bases, leaving 8 bases of the junction unmatched. CDR1 SGDLS and CDR2 YYNGEE come from the germline V gene.

V usage is TRBV7-9 and J usage is TRBJ2-5; D is possibly TRBD2 (5 bases). CDR3 length: 13 residues. Germline V gene lookup returns CDR1 SEHNR and CDR2 FQNEAQ (reference sequence). Trimming took off 1 base at V and 7 bases at J, with 10 bases between the two ends. The CDR3 coding sequence is TGTGCCAGCAGCTTAGGACTATGGCCGACCCAGTACTTC. It encodes CASSLGLWPTQYF. Filled out from reference TRBV7-9 and TRBJ2-5, the complete variable domain reads DTGVSQNPRHKITKRGQNVTFRCDPISEHNRLYWYRQTLGQGPEFLTYFQNEAQLEKSRLLSDRFSAERPKGSFSTLEIQRTEQGDSAMYLCASSLGLWPTQYFGPGTRLLVL.

The genes are TRBV7-8 and TRBJ2-3; D may be TRBD2 (6 bases). CDR1 SGHVS and CDR2 FQNEAQ come from the germline V gene. V lost 2 bases, J lost 6 bases, and 24 bases lay in between. The CDR3 runs 18 residues. The CDR3 loop is CASSLRVAGPHLNDTQYF. The CDR3 region has the DNA TGTGCCAGCAGCTTAAGGGTTGCGGGACCACACTTAAACGATACGCAGTATTTT.

For the CDR3, the DNA is TGTGCCAGCAGCTTTCCTTACAATGAGCAGTTCTTC. This gives the protein CASSFPYNEQFF. The gene calls are TRBV5-4 and TRBJ2-1; D is uncertain. The CDR3 consists of 12 residues. Germline V CDR1 and CDR2: SGHNT, YYREEE (reference sequence). V was shortened by 2 bases and J by 4 bases, with 4 bases between the two germline ends.

This chain links TRBV15 with TRBJ1-4; D is undetermined. Germline V gives CDR1 LNHNV, CDR2 YYDKDF (reference sequence). Between the trimmed V and J ends, which lost 1 base and 5 bases, there was a span of 8 bases. The CDR3 contains 14 residues. The CDR3 region has the DNA TGTGCCACCAGCAGAGCGCCAGCGAATGAAAAACTGTTTTTT. Translating it yields CATSRAPANEKLFF.

The V gene is TRBV5-4, the J gene TRBJ2-2, with D hard to call. Germline CDR1 and CDR2: SGHNT and YYREEE (reference sequence). Trimming took off 1 base at V and 9 bases at J, with 10 bases between the two ends. The CDR3 consists of 13 residues. The CDR3 coding sequence is TGTGCCAGCAGCTTGTTGGGCGGCTGGGAGCTGTTTTTT. It encodes CASSLLGGWELFF.

V usage is TRBV6-6 and J usage is TRBJ2-5, with a weak D call TRBD1 (5 bases). V was shortened by 0 bases and J by 3 bases, with 14 bases between the two germline ends. Germline CDR1 reads MNHNY; CDR2 reads SVGAGI (reference sequence). CDR3 length: 16 amino acids. CDR3 nucleotides: TGTGCCAGCAGTTACTCAGTCGACAGACCTGAAGAGACCCAGTACTTC. Encoded protein: CASSYSVDRPEETQYF.

The table lists this clone with a count of one. Additional DNA sequences in this sample encode the identical CDR3. Here the CDR3 DNA reads TGTGCCAGCTCGGACAGGGTTGGATATGGCTACACCTTC. Translation: CASSDRVGYGYTF. The rearrangement uses TRBV27 and TRBJ1-2; 8 bases line up with TRBD1. Germline lookup yields CDR1 MNHEY and CDR2 SMNVEV (reference sequence). J lost 5 bases, V lost 8 bases, and 7 bases had no gene match. This CDR3 is built from 13 residues.

This chain uses TRBV5-1 with TRBJ2-7; a possible D gene is TRBD1 (6 bases). This CDR3 region has 15 residues. V was cut by 7 bases and J by 2 bases, with 19 bases left in between. CDR1 is SGHRS and CDR2 is YFSETQ in the germline V gene. CDR3 bases: TGCGCCAGCGGTATATGGGACAATAATACCTACGAGCAGTACTTC. Its protein product is CASGIWDNNTYEQYF.

This chain links TRBV28 with TRBJ1-4; 7 bases agree with TRBD1. V shed 3 bases and J 8 bases; nucleotides not matched to a gene: 12. The CDR3 sequence is 16 residues long. The germline gives CDR1 MDHEN, CDR2 SYDVKM. The CDR3 protein is CASSFHSTGLYEKLFF. The DNA of the CDR3 is TGTGCCAGCAGTTTTCATTCGACAGGGTTATACGAAAAACTGTTTTTT.

This clone has a single count. The rearrangement joins TRBV28 to TRBJ2-7; 9 bases line up with TRBD2. The CDR3 covers 14 residues. Germline CDR1 reads MDHEN; CDR2 reads SYDVKM. V trimming: 5 bases; J trimming: 5 bases; junction bases outside the gene matches: 7. CDR3 residues: CASSPRLAGNEQYF. As DNA, the CDR3 is TGTGCCAGCAGTCCCAGGCTAGCGGGGAACGAGCAGTACTTC.

The rearrangement links TRBV5-8 to TRBJ1-1; D not resolved. CDR3 size: 13 residues. Trimming removed 4 bases from V and 8 bases from J, with 15 bases in between. Germline V lookup: CDR1 SGHTS, CDR2 YDEGEE. The CDR3 nucleotides read TGTGCCAGCAGCGTCGGGCCGCCCGTCGAAGCTTTCTTT. Its translation is CASSVGPPVEAFF.

This chain uses TRBV7-9 with TRBJ1-5, with D unclear. The CDR3 contains 12 residues. V was pared by 4 bases and J by 3 bases, with 4 bases between. Germline-derived CDR1 and CDR2 are SEHNR and FQNEAQ (reference sequence). The CDR3 here is CASSWANQPQHF. CDR3 DNA sequence: TGTGCCAGCAGCTGGGCCAATCAGCCCCAGCATTTT.

This clone appeared a single time. The chain employs TRBV7-3 and TRBJ2-4; either TRBD1 or TRBD2 may supply D (5 bases each). Germline V lookup: CDR1 SGHTA, CDR2 FQGTGA. V shed 2 bases and J shed 6 bases, with 20 bases lying between them. CDR3 length: 17 amino acids. This CDR3 reads CASSLGGSVERRNIQYF. CDR3 nucleotides: TGTGCCAGCAGCTTAGGGGGTTCCGTCGAGCGAAGAAACATTCAGTACTTC.

This chain joins TRBV7-8 and TRBJ2-1; TRBD2 matches at 11 bases. The CDR3 has 17 amino acids. V was pared by 2 bases and J by 3 bases, with 6 bases of the junction left unmatched. Germline V lookup: CDR1 SGHVS, CDR2 FQNEAQ. The CDR3 region is CASSLSAGTSGYNEQFF. The CDR3, as DNA: TGTGCCAGCAGCTTATCCGCCGGGACTAGCGGCTACAATGAGCAGTTCTTC.

The genes are TRBV11-2 and TRBJ1-4; D is ambiguous. Germline lookup yields CDR1 SGHAT and CDR2 FQNNGV. V was pared by 0 bases and J by 0 bases, with 8 bases between. The CDR3 has 16 amino acids. CDR3 region: CASSLDGDATNEKLFF. CDR3 coding DNA: TGTGCCAGCAGCTTAGACGGAGACGCAACTAATGAAAAACTGTTTTTT.

The chain is built from TRBV19 and TRBJ2-1; 7 bases are a match to TRBD2. The CDR3 sequence is 14 residues long. CDR1 LNHDA and CDR2 SQIVND come from the germline V gene (reference sequence). The V segment lost 3 bases and the J segment 7 bases; nucleotides outside the gene matches: 6. CDR3 sequence reads: CASSITAGRNEQFF. The CDR3 DNA sequence: TGTGCCAGTAGTATCACCGCCGGGAGGAATGAGCAGTTCTTC.

The rearrangement links TRBV7-2 to TRBJ2-1; D call uncertain. This CDR3 comprises 14 residues. Trimming stripped 5 bases from V and 4 bases from J, with 12 bases between. Germline assignment: CDR1 SGHTA and CDR2 FQGNSA. The CDR3 region is CASSRRQEYNEQFF. CDR3 DNA: TGTGCCAGCAGCCGCCGCCAAGAGTACAATGAGCAGTTCTTC.

The chain recombines TRBV27 with TRBJ2-3; 7 nucleotides agree with TRBD2. This CDR3 has 12 amino acids. V lost 5 bases and J lost 5; bases outside the gene matches: 1. Germline loops: CDR1 MNHEY, CDR2 SMNVEV (reference sequence). Written as DNA, the CDR3 is TGTGCCAGCAGTGGGAGGGGAGATACGCAGTATTTT. It is translated as CASSGRGDTQYF.